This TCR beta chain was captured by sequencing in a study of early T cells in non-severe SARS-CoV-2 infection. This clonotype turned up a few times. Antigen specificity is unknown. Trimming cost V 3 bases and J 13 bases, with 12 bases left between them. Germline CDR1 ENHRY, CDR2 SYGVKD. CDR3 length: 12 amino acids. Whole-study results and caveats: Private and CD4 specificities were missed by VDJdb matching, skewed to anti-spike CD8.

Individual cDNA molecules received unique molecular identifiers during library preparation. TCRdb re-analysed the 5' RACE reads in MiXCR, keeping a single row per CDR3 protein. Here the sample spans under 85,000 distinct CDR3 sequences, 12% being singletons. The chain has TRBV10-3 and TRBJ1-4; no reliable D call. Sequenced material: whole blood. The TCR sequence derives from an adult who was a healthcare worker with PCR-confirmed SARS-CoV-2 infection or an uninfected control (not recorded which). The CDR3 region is CAISDRPAPLFF. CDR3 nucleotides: TGTGCCATCAGTGATAGACCAGCTCCACTGTTTTTT.